Shown below are 18 T cell receptor beta chains from a single sample sequenced in a study of T-cell reconstitution after alpha-beta-depleted transplantation in children (dated by TCRdb to the mid-2010s). Libraries were made using PCR. The run used an Illumina HiSeq 2500. TCR library preparation used molecular barcoding, with unique molecular identifiers applied to normalize quantification of the TCRbeta repertoire. Using fastp trimming at Q25 and MiXCR clonotype assembly, TCRdb reanalyzed the public sequencing data and kept in-frame beta chains. Duplicate CDR3 protein sequences are folded into a single record with the most common DNA and genes. The sample has about 260,000 distinct CDR3 sequences on record, around 8% of them singletons. 6.3% of the sample is taken by the ten largest. Per the publication, the treatment or condition label means: allogeneic hematopoietic cell transplantation with graft depleted of TCRalphabeta T cells and CD19 B cells.

The sequenced sample was PBMCs, mostly from graft donor cells, obtained 180 days after TCRalphabeta/CD19-depleted stem cell transplant. Source of these receptors: a male patient younger than 18 who had a stem cell transplant for acute lymphoblastic leukemia, so the T cells may come from the graft donor.

This clonotype was counted ten times or more. The rearrangement uses TRBV12-5 and TRBJ2-4; D may be TRBD2 (6 bases). Germline values: CDR1 LGHNT, CDR2 FRNRAP. The V end was cut by 4 bases, the J end by 2 bases, with 21 bases between. The CDR3 is 18 residues long. The CDR3 bases are TGTGCTAGTGGTTACCCTTCCCGGGAGACCGCCTCCAAAAACATTCAGTACTTC. It translates to CASGYPSRETASKNIQYF.

This clonotype has a count of ten or more. This chain links TRBV2 with TRBJ1-6; D not resolved. This CDR3 is built from 12 residues. Germline CDR1 SNHLY, CDR2 FYNNEI. With 8 bases removed from V and 13 bases from J, the gap between germline ends came to 15 bases. For the CDR3, the DNA is TGTGCCAGCGACCTGGGGATCCCCCCCCTCCACTTT. Encoded protein: CASDLGIPPLHF.

This clonotype was observed at least ten times. The chain joins TRBV2 to TRBJ2-3; D perhaps matches TRBD2 (5 bases). V was clipped by 9 bases and J by 1 base, with 14 bases between them. Germline CDR1 and CDR2: SNHLY and FYNNEI. CDR3 length equals 14 residues. CDR3 sequence reads: CARGAVSGTDTQYF. DNA for the CDR3: TGTGCCAGAGGAGCGGTCTCTGGCACAGATACGCAGTATTTT.

This clonotype has at least ten counts. The chain recombines TRBV6-1 with TRBJ2-5; possible D gene TRBD1, 6 bases. Germline CDR1 is MNHNS and CDR2 is SASEGT. The V gene lost 11 bases and the J gene lost 2 bases, with 24 bases spanning the gap. The CDR3 loop spans 16 amino acids. CDR3: CASGTQGSLSQETQYF. CDR3 DNA: TGTGCCTCGGGAACACAGGGTTCTCTTTCTCAAGAGACCCAGTACTTC.

In this sample, this clonotype turned up once. The J gene is TRBJ2-4, the V gene TRBV11-2, with 9 bases aligning to TRBD1. Trimming took 5 bases from V and 3 from J; bases not matched to a gene: 8. Looked up from germline, CDR1 is SGHAT and CDR2 is FQNNGV. The CDR3 is 16 residues long. CDR3 coding DNA: TGTGCCAGCAGCCACAACAGGGGGCTGGGCAAAAACATTCAGTACTTC. It translates to CASSHNRGLGKNIQYF.

At least ten counts were recorded for this clonotype. V is TRBV10-2 and J is TRBJ1-5; D remains unclear. Trimming removed 5 bases from V and 0 bases from J, with 11 bases in between. The CDR3 is made up of 15 amino acids. From germline, CDR1 is WSHSY and CDR2 SAAADI. CDR3 loop: CASSTGVPSNQPQHF. In DNA, the CDR3 is TGCGCCAGCAGTACCGGGGTTCCTAGCAATCAGCCCCAGCATTTT.

In its sample, this clonotype was seen many times. This chain uses TRBV20-1 with TRBJ1-2; D is undetermined. Germline-derived CDR1 and CDR2 are DFQATT and SNEGSKA (reference sequence). Trimming shortened V by 3 bases and J by 5 bases, and 10 bases separated the two germline ends. This CDR3 has 12 amino acids. The CDR3 DNA sequence: TGCAGTGCTAGCCCCGATGGGTATGGCTACACCTTC. It is translated as CSASPDGYGYTF.

The sample holds many counts of this clonotype. V is TRBV27 and J is TRBJ1-2; 11 bases map to TRBD1. V was pared by 2 bases and J by 7 bases, with 3 bases of the junction left unmatched. This CDR3 is 14 amino acids long. The V gene's germline CDR1 is MNHEY and CDR2 SMNVEV (reference sequence). The CDR3 sequence is CASSLRTGGSGYTF. The CDR3 nucleotides read TGTGCCAGCAGTTTAAGGACAGGGGGCTCTGGCTACACCTTC.

About this clonotype itself: Just one base apart from a much larger clone, this may be a read error. V and J are TRBV4-3 and TRBJ2-4, with 16 positions matching TRBD2. CDR1 and CDR2 from the germline V gene are LGHNA and YSLEER. J was trimmed by 3 bases and V by 4 bases; bases with no gene match: 6. The CDR3 covers 18 residues. As DNA, the CDR3 is TGCGCCAGCAGCCGGGGACTAGCGGGAGGGCCTGGCAAAAACATTCAGTACTTC. It is translated as CASSRGLAGGPGKNIQYF.

The sample holds many counts of this clonotype. The chain links TRBV5-1 to TRBJ2-4; possible D gene TRBD1, 6 bases. With 4 bases removed from V and 6 bases from J, the gap between germline ends came to 23 bases. The length of the CDR3 is 17 residues. Germline V gene sequence: CDR1 SGHRS, CDR2 YFSETQ. Here the CDR3 DNA reads TGCGCCAGCAGCCTTATACAGGGCAATCGGGCAAGAAACATTCAGTACTTC. Translating gives CASSLIQGNRARNIQYF.

This clonotype was detected ten times or more. The chain is built from TRBV5-1 and TRBJ2-2; D is perhaps TRBD1 (6 bases). V lost 1 base and J lost 5, with 18 bases in between. CDR3 length: 17 amino acids. CDR1 and CDR2 (germline): SGHRS, YFSETQ. This CDR3 reads CASSLLGTSLSTGELFF. CDR3 nucleotide sequence: TGCGCCAGCAGCTTGCTCGGGACAAGTCTTTCTACCGGGGAGCTGTTTTTT.

This clonotype appeared many times. The chain combines TRBV7-4 with TRBJ2-7; D not resolved. The CDR3 has 17 amino acids. Germline lookup yields CDR1 SGHVT and CDR2 SQSDAQ. V shed 1 base and J shed 2 bases, with 18 bases lying between them. CDR3 nucleotide sequence: TGTGCCAGCAGCTTAGTACCCCTCCCCCGGCTAGCCTACGAGCAGTACTTC. Its protein is CASSLVPLPRLAYEQYF.

Ten or more counts support this clonotype. The gene calls are TRBV29-1 and TRBJ2-2; TRBD1 is a possible D gene (6 bases). The CDR3 sequence is 17 residues long. Trimming took 5 bases from V and 4 from J, leaving 23 bases between them. The germline CDR1 and CDR2 sequences are SQVTM and ANQGSEA. The CDR3: CSVSTGNPTVRTGELFF. CDR3 in DNA: TGCAGCGTTAGCACAGGGAACCCCACGGTCCGCACCGGGGAGCTGTTTTTT.

At least ten counts were recorded for this clonotype. This chain uses TRBV12-3 or TRBV12-4 with TRBJ1-5; no definite D call. The V end was cut by 3 bases, the J end by 7 bases, with 16 bases between. This CDR3 has 15 amino acids. This CDR3 is CASSFWGGPGQPQHF. CDR3 DNA: TGTGCCAGCAGTTTTTGGGGTGGGCCTGGGCAGCCCCAGCATTTT.

This clonotype has at least ten counts. The gene calls are TRBV9 and TRBJ1-5; no clear D. V dropped 3 bases and J dropped 10 bases, with 14 bases sitting between them. Germline assignment: CDR1 SGDLS and CDR2 YYNGEE. The length of the CDR3 is 13 residues. CDR3 in amino acids: CASSGKVWGPQHF. The CDR3 DNA is TGTGCCAGCAGCGGAAAGGTTTGGGGACCCCAGCATTTT.

As regards this clonotype: The junction departs from germline at one end; a sequencing error may be responsible. The chain couples TRBV11-2 to TRBJ2-5; D might be TRBD1 (5 bases). This CDR3 spans 18 amino acids. Germline V CDR1 and CDR2: SGHAT, FQNNGV. The CDR3 sequence: CASSLDRGVWPHQETRYF. Here the CDR3 DNA reads TGTGCCAGCAGCTTAGATAGGGGCGTATGGCCTCACCAAGAGACCCGGTACTTC.

In this sample, this clonotype turned up many times. The rearrangement uses TRBV4-2 and TRBJ2-2; D gene ambiguous. The CDR3 totals 13 residues. V was cut by 1 base and J by 6 bases, with 6 bases left in between. Germline V gene data show CDR1 as LGHNA and CDR2 as YNFKEQ. CDR3 in amino acids: CASSQGLAGELFF. In DNA, the CDR3 is TGTGCCAGCAGCCAAGGGTTGGCCGGGGAGCTGTTTTTT.

This clonotype occurred many times. This chain uses TRBV4-3 with TRBJ2-7; maybe TRBD1 (6 bases). This CDR3 comprises 15 residues. Germline V gene sequence: CDR1 LGHNA, CDR2 YSLEER. V dropped 0 bases and J dropped 5 bases, with 14 bases sitting between them. CDR3: CASSQDRAGEDEQYF. The DNA for the CDR3 is TGCGCCAGCAGCCAAGATCGGGCAGGGGAAGACGAGCAGTACTTC.